This section outlines one T cell receptor beta chain sequence together with its context. In the authors' methods: Reference gene primer amplification gave nucleated cell count estimates. The assay was immunoSEQ multiplex PCR, and TCRdb's table has in-frame clones only and misses some. D and trimming come from the DNA, and the V and J calls and clone size come from that table. Of 350,000 or so clones in the sample, about 91% were seen once. This entry is derived from a study of blood T cell repertoires in COVID-19. On the study more broadly: Samples representing acute and convalescent COVID-19 were sourced from the United States, Italy and Spain. In each case, the material was cDNA or gDNA derived from T cells, B-cell-depleted T cells, or PBMCs.

A Seattle source enrolled patients during active infection and followed them longitudinally. The sample comprised peripheral blood. The TCR comes from a young woman with COVID-19, enrolled during active disease.

The CDR3, as DNA: TGTGCCAGCAGCTTAGATATCATTTACTCTGGCTACACCTTC. It specifies CASSLDIIYSGYTF. The rearrangement uses TRBV11-2 and TRBJ1-2; D is unresolved. Germline values: CDR1 SGHAT, CDR2 FQNNGV. V lost 0 bases to trimming and J lost 7 bases, with 12 bases between them. The CDR3 contains 14 residues.